This T cell receptor beta chain was documented in a study of PD-1 blockade in classical Hodgkin lymphoma (dated by TCRdb to the early 2020s). About the full investigation: Nivolumab dosing was 3 mg/kg intravenously every 2 weeks, continuing until either disease progression or unacceptable toxicity. To define a peripheral blood immune signature of response to PD-1 blockade in classical Hodgkin lymphoma, the study combined TCR beta sequencing with CyTOF. What the work shows at the level of the full study, not this receptor alone: The study covered only a single clinical trial cohort, and the causes of the repertoire differences, possibly disease activity or prior therapy, were still not defined. Baseline diversity similar to that of newly diagnosed patients was observed in trial patients achieving complete response, whereas significantly lower diversity was observed in partial responders and progressors. Diversity was lower in patients who began nivolumab less than 1 year after ASCT, so these patients were left out of later analyses to avoid confounding by immune reconstitution. Baseline TCR diversity was reported to be lower in newly diagnosed patients than in healthy donors, and even lower in relapsed/refractory patients. By C4D1, a significant rise was seen in CD4+ TCR diversity but not in CD8+ TCR diversity (p=0.0027 vs p=0.16), and the rise was most apparent among complete responders (p=0.02).

The time point label on this specimen signifies: cycle 4 day 1 (C4D1), after 5 to 7 weeks of nivolumab. Every trial patient had relapsed after autologous stem cell transplantation, and cohorts A, B and C differed in prior brentuximab vedotin exposure. The trial cohort comprised 56 patients with relapsed/refractory classical Hodgkin lymphoma whose best overall responses were complete response, partial response or progressive disease. Trial patients were treated with single-agent nivolumab in the multi-cohort phase II CheckMate 205 trial. An independent review committee assessed best overall response using the 2007 International Working Group response criteria. Trial PBMCs were obtained immediately prior to nivolumab initiation (C1D1) and on therapy at cycle 2 day 1 and cycle 4 day 1. After peripheral blood was drawn into 8 mL Vacutainer Cell Preparation Tubes, PBMCs were isolated by centrifugation and then cryopreserved.

For this clone: There is no known antigen for this receptor. No base-level quality is on record; no much larger clone is a single base apart.

The Qiagen DNeasy kit was used to extract genomic DNA both from unsorted PBMCs and from the negatively selected CD4+ and CD8+ fractions. TCR beta CDR3 regions were subjected to amplification by immunoSEQ multiplex PCR with primers that anneal to V and J segments. A synthetic immune receptor repertoire was used to minimize amplification bias, and any residual bias was removed computationally once sequencing was done. The authors processed their data as follows. Repertoire diversity was quantified as the Shannon entropy index using custom Python scripts. The unsorted, CD4+ and CD8+ repertoires were each analyzed separately, with the exception of combined analyses, where CD4+ and CD8+ sequences were merged in silico. A clone counted as expanded when the clone's frequency after treatment rose at least 2-fold relative to C1D1, and clones undetected at baseline were given a pseudocount of 0.5. Singleton clones were defined as clones with 0 or 1 copy at C1D1, and non-singleton clones were defined as clones with 2 or more copies. Clones expanded in unsorted samples were labelled as CD4+, CD8+ or unknown by matching protein sequences in sorted samples from the same patient. Wilcoxon tests were applied to paired samples to test diversity changes from C1D1 to C4D1. What TCRdb holds here is the immuneACCESS table cut down to in-frame rearrangements. Part of the clones is not present; checked against another copy, under half of the missing clones reflect an unresolved V gene, and the others are unexplained. V and J calls and clone size are given by that table; D and trimming were obtained from the DNA. The sample contains tens of thousands of clones, around 78% of them found a single time. The top ten clones comprise roughly a third of the sample.

The CDR3 measures 16 amino acids from cysteine to phenylalanine. Only CDR3 DNA is held: 48 bases, read in frame from base 1. For CDR1 and CDR2, the germline V gene lists SGHRS and YFSETQ. Cut back by 4 bases and 4 bases, the V and J ends lie 19 bases apart. The starting material was peripheral blood mononuclear cells (PBMCs), obtained before the fourth cycle of nivolumab. The clonotype originates from a human donor with classical Hodgkin lymphoma. In this chain, TRBV5-1 is recombined with TRBJ2-3; a tentative D call is TRBD1 (5 bases match). Here is the DNA: TGCGCCAGCAGCGTTCACAGGCCAGGCTGGGCAGATACGCAGTATTTT. Its amino acids are CASSVHRPGWADTQYF.